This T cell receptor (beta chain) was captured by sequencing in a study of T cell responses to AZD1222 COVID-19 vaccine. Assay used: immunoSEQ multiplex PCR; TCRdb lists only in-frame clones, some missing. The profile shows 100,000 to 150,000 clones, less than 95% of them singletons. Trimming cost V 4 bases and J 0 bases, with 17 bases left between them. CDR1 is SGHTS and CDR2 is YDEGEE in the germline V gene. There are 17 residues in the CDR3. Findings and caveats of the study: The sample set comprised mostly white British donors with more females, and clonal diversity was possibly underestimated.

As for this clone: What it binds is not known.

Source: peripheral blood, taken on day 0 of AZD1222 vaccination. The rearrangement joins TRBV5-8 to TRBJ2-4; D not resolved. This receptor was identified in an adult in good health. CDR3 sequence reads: CASSRFRQNLAKNIQYF. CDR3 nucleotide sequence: TGTGCCAGCAGCAGATTTCGCCAAAACTTAGCCAAAAACATTCAGTACTTC.